This TCR beta chain came from a study of CD8 T cells in ankylosing spondylitis (dated by TCRdb to about 2017). Regarding the complete study: T cell receptor beta repertoires were profiled in healthy donors and ankylosing spondylitis patients so that disease-linked TCR variants could be found. In total, the full study cohort was made up of roughly 100 healthy donors and 20 to 25 ankylosing spondylitis patients. Samples of peripheral blood were taken, and for ankylosing spondylitis patients, synovial fluid was collected as well. Study-wide conclusions, independent of this receptor: The disease-linked clones were reported as significantly enriched in matched synovial fluid samples from ankylosing spondylitis patients. A TCR beta motif of several highly homologous amino acid variants appeared characteristic of blood from ankylosing spondylitis patients. Some motif variants had previously been reported in the synovial fluid and blood of reactive arthritis patients, which suggests shared mechanisms of disease initiation. A CD8+ phenotype was shown by the disease-linked clones, which were found at relatively low frequencies in peripheral blood.

The table lists this clonotype with a count of one. What this receptor recognizes is not known. Base qualities were left out, and no much larger clone turns up one base away. One read provides weak support. Including cysteine and phenylalanine, the CDR3 has 12 amino acids. The retained sequence is limited to the CDR3, 36 bases, with the frame set at the first base. Trimming at the junction amounts to 2 bases on V and 3 bases on J, and the germline ends lie 7 bases apart. Sequences GTSNPN (CDR1) and SVGIG (CDR2) are obtained from the germline V gene (reference sequence). Sequencing instrument: Illumina HiSeq 2500. Quantitative 5'-RACE with molecular barcodes was the method used to prepare the TCR beta libraries. As for the authors' bioinformatics: A new computational method, built on a probabilistic model of VDJ rearrangement, was used to identify disease-linked TCR variants. In TCRdb, the public reads were trimmed at Q25 with fastp and aligned with MiXCR, with productive beta chains retained. Every CDR3 protein is listed once, alongside the most common genes and DNA of its rows. These V and J calls derive from TCRdb rather than the authors' analysis. This sample has approximately 540,000 distinct CDR3 sequences in its table, and more than 9.5% of those were observed once. In total, the top ten clones hold 6.5% to 7% of the sample.

The rearranged segments are TRBV30 and TRBJ1-2; TRBD1 is possibly the D segment (5 matching bases). The specimen was blood, either unsorted or a sorted T cell fraction (not recorded which). This receptor was taken from a male donor with ankylosing spondylitis. The CDR3 in this case is CAWSPGDYGYTF. The DNA sequence reads TGTGCCTGGAGTCCGGGGGACTATGGCTACACCTTC.